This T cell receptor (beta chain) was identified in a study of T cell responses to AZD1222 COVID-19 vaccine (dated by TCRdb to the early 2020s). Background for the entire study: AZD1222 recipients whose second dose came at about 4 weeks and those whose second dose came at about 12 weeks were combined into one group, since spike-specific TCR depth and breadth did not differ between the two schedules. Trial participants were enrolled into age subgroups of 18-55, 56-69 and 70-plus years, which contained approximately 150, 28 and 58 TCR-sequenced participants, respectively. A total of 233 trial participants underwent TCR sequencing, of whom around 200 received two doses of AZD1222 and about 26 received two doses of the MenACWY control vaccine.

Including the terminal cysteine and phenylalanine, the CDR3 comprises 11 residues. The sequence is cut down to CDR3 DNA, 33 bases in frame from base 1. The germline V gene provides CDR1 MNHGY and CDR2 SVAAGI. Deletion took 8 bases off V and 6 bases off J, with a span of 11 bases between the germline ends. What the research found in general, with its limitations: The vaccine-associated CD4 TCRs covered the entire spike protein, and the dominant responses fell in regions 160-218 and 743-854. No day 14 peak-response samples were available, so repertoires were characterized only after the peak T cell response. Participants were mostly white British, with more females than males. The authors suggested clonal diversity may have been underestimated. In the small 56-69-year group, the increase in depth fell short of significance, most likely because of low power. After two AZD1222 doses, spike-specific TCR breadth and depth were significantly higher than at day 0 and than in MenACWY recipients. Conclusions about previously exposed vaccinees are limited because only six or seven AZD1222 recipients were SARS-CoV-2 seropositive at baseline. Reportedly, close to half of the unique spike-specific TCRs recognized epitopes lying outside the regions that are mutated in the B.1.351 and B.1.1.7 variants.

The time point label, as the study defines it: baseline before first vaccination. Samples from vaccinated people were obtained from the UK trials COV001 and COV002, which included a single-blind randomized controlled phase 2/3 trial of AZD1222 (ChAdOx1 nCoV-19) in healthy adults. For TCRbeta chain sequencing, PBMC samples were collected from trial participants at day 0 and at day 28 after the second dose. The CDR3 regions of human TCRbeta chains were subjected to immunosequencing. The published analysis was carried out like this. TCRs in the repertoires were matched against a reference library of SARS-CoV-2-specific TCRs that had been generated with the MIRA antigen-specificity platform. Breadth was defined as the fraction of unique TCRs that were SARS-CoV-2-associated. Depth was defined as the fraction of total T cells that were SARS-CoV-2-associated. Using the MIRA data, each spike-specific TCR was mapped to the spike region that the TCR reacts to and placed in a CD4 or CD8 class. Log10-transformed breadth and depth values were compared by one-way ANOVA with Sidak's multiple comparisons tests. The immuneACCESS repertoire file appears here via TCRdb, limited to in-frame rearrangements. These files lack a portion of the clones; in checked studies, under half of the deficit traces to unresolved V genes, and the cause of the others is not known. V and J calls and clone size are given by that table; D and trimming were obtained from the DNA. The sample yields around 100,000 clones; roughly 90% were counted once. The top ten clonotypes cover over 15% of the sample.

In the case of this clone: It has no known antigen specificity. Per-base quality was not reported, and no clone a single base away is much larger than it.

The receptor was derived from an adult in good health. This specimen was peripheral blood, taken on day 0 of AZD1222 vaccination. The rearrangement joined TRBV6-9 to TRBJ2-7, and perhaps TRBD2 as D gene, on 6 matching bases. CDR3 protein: CASWYSGEQYF. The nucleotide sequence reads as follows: TGTGCCAGCTGGTATAGCGGCGAGCAGTACTTC.